This T cell receptor (beta chain) was sequenced for a study of T cell responses to AZD1222 COVID-19 vaccine. Whole-study results and caveats: Spike was spanned by vaccine-associated CD4 TCRs, with dominance at 160-218 and 743-854.

This table comes from immunoSEQ multiplex PCR, and its TCRdb copy is limited to in-frame clones, with some not included. The sample has under 200,000 clones, 88% seen once; the top ten hold 26%. About this clone itself: Its antigen is currently unknown.

This sequence originates from an adult who received the AZD1222 COVID-19 vaccine. The material was peripheral blood, obtained 28 days after the second AZD1222 dose.

The CDR3 DNA reads as TGTGCCAGCAGCCGGTCGGGGCAAAGGGGCACTGAAGCTTTCTTT. Encoded protein: CASSRSGQRGTEAFF. The rearrangement joins TRBV7-6 to TRBJ1-1; D is perhaps TRBD1 (5 bases). V was shortened by 5 bases and J by 4 bases, with 17 bases between the two germline ends. The CDR3 spans 15 residues. Looked up from germline, CDR1 is SGHVS and CDR2 is FNYEAQ.